The following is a T cell receptor beta chain sequence with its context. The data stem from a study of blood T cell repertoires in COVID-19. Germline V gene data show CDR1 as SGHDT and CDR2 as YYEEEE. The CDR3 sequence is 12 residues long. V gave up 2 bases and J gave up 9 bases, with 12 bases separating them. Sequencing used immunoSEQ multiplex PCR; TCRdb keeps in-frame clones, though not all of them. Altogether some 200,000 clones are present, roughly 89% being singletons, with the ten largest covering approximately 4%. This TCR was sampled from a young man with active or convalescent COVID-19. The specimen was peripheral blood. The V and J genes are TRBV5-6 and TRBJ2-7, with D unresolved. The CDR3 DNA follows: TGTGCCAGCAGCTTCCTCGACATTGGGCAGTACTTC. Its translation: CASSFLDIGQYF.